Shown below are 27 T cell receptor beta chains from a single sample sequenced in a study of T-cell memory formation after mild COVID-19. MiXCR, applied by TCRdb to the 5' RACE reads, yields one record per CDR3 protein. This sample carries about 620,000 distinct CDR3 sequences, roughly 18% of them seen once, and the ten largest clones take approximately 12%. Sequencing was performed on PBMCs or a T cell subset sorted from them (not recorded which). The receptor source for this set is an adult woman who had mild COVID-19 (a few samples of this study predate the infection). Cell type and time point are not known.

In this sample, this clonotype turned up a few times. The V call is TRBV29-1, the J call TRBJ2-5; D is perhaps TRBD2 (5 bases). The CDR3 has 11 amino acids. CDR1 SQVTM and CDR2 ANQGSEA come from the germline V gene. V gave up 4 bases and J gave up 5 bases, with 8 bases separating them. CDR3: CSVGRGETQYF. The CDR3, as DNA: TGCAGCGTTGGCCGAGGGGAGACCCAGTACTTC.

The J gene is TRBJ2-3, the V gene TRBV19; D perhaps matches TRBD1 (7 bases). The germline V gene encodes CDR1 LNHDA and CDR2 SQIVND (reference sequence). CDR3 size: 14 residues. The germline V and J ends were trimmed by 10 bases and 3 bases, with 17 bases remaining between them. The CDR3 loop reads CATVLRGETDTQYF. The CDR3 DNA follows: TGTGCCACCGTCCTCAGGGGGGAAACAGATACGCAGTATTTT.

This clonotype was seen more than once but under ten times. The chain recombines TRBV7-2 with TRBJ2-3; the D call may be TRBD1 or TRBD2 (6 bases each). Trimming took off 5 bases at V and 3 bases at J, with 21 bases between the two ends. Germline CDR1 and CDR2: SGHTA and FQGNSA. This CDR3 is built from 17 residues. The CDR3 DNA is TGTGCCAGCAGCCCAGGGGCGACTAGGCTTAATACAGATACGCAGTATTTT. It translates to CASSPGATRLNTDTQYF. Complete variable domain (other parts from reference TRBV7-2 and TRBJ2-3): GAGVSQSPSNKVTEKGKDVELRCDPISGHTALYWYRQSLGQGLEFLIYFQGNSAPDKSGLPSDRFSAERTGGSVSTLTIQRTQQEDSAVYLCASSPGATRLNTDTQYFGPGTRLTVL.

The CDR3 here is CASSLRGGLDTGELFF. Here the CDR3 DNA reads TGTGCCAGCAGCTTAAGGGGGGGGCTTGACACCGGGGAGCTGTTTTTT. The V call is TRBV7-2, the J call TRBJ2-2, with D perhaps matching TRBD2 (7 bases). The germline gives CDR1 SGHTA, CDR2 FQGNSA. Trimming pared 2 bases from V and 3 bases from J, leaving 13 bases between. This CDR3 has 16 amino acids.

The CDR3 nucleotides read TGCGCCAGCAGCTTGGCGGGGGCATACACAGATACGCAGTATTTT. It is translated as CASSLAGAYTDTQYF. The chain combines TRBV5-1 with TRBJ2-3; D is tentatively TRBD1 or TRBD2 (6 bases each). V was cut by 0 bases and J by 2 bases, with 10 bases left in between. The CDR3 runs 15 residues. Germline V CDR1 and CDR2: SGHRS, YFSETQ.

This clonotype has only a few counts. This chain joins TRBV4-3 and TRBJ2-1, with 9 bases that match TRBD2. The CDR3 covers 16 residues. CDR1 is LGHNA and CDR2 is YSLEER in the germline V gene. The trim removed 3 bases at V and 4 bases at J, leaving 7 bases unmatched. As DNA, the CDR3 is TGCGCCAGCAGCCATACGGCTAGCGGGACGTACAATGAGCAGTTCTTC. It yields the protein CASSHTASGTYNEQFF.

This clonotype was seen a handful of times. The CDR3 DNA reads TGTGCCATCAGTGAGTACACAGGGGGCGGCTCCGAGCAGTACTTC. Residues: CAISEYTGGGSEQYF. The gene calls are TRBV10-3 and TRBJ2-7; TRBD1 agrees at 9 bases. Unmatched junction bases numbered 7, after V lost 1 base and J lost 6 bases. CDR3 size: 15 residues. Germline loops: CDR1 ENHRY, CDR2 SYGVKD.

The V gene is TRBV5-1, the J gene TRBJ2-7, with TRBD1 as a possible D gene (5 bases). From germline, CDR1 is SGHRS and CDR2 YFSETQ. V was shortened by 1 base and J by 3 bases, with 8 bases between the two germline ends. The CDR3 runs to 13 residues. This CDR3 is CASSLSQVYEQYF. Here the CDR3 DNA reads TGCGCCAGCAGCTTGTCACAGGTCTACGAGCAGTACTTC.

This clonotype was found a few times. The V and J genes are TRBV5-6 and TRBJ2-5, with D possibly being TRBD1 (6 bases). Germline CDR1 and CDR2: SGHDT and YYEEEE. V was clipped by 2 bases and J by 9 bases, with 14 bases between them. The CDR3 is 13 residues long. The CDR3 coding sequence is TGTGCCAGCAGCTTTAGTCAGGGGTTCCCCCAGTACTTC. This gives the protein CASSFSQGFPQYF.

The chain is built from TRBV2 and TRBJ2-3, with TRBD2 identical over 11 bases. Per germline, CDR1 SNHLY and CDR2 FYNNEI. V lost 7 bases and J lost 5; bases outside the gene matches: 8. The CDR3 loop spans 15 amino acids. The chain's CDR3 is CASTSWGTSGDTQYF. The CDR3 DNA sequence: TGTGCCAGCACTAGCTGGGGGACTAGCGGAGATACGCAGTATTTT.

This clonotype was seen many times. V and J are TRBV6-1 and TRBJ2-6; D may be TRBD1 (6 bases). CDR1 is MNHNS and CDR2 is SASEGT in the germline V gene. The CDR3 has 15 residues. Trimming took 6 bases from V and 0 from J, leaving 9 bases between them. The DNA of the CDR3 is TGTGCCAGCAGACAGGGATCCTCTGGGGCCAACGTCCTGACTTTC. Its translation: CASRQGSSGANVLTF.

This clonotype occurred a few times. The chain couples TRBV7-9 to TRBJ2-7; the D call may be TRBD1 or TRBD2 (5 bases each). V shed 0 bases and J shed 6 bases, with 15 bases lying between them. The CDR3 is 15 residues long. CDR1 is SEHNR, CDR2 FQNEAQ, per germline (reference sequence). CDR3 coding DNA: TGTGCCAGCAGCTTAGCCGGGACGGGGACGAGCGAGCAGTACTTC. Protein product: CASSLAGTGTSEQYF.

The V call is TRBV5-1, the J call TRBJ1-1; tentative D call: TRBD1 (5 bases). V was pared by 2 bases and J by 11 bases, with 13 bases between. CDR1 is SGHRS, CDR2 YFSETQ, per germline. CDR3 length: 12 residues. CDR3: CASSFGYRRAFF. The CDR3 nucleotides are TGCGCCAGCAGCTTTGGTTACAGGAGGGCTTTCTTT.

V gene TRBV9 combines with J gene TRBJ2-7; 11 positions agree with TRBD1. Trimming cost V 7 bases and J 5 bases; bases outside gene matches: 8. From germline, CDR1 is SGDLS and CDR2 YYNGEE. The CDR3 consists of 14 residues. The CDR3 region is CASGDPGQGDEQYF. CDR3 in DNA: TGTGCCAGCGGAGATCCGGGACAGGGGGACGAGCAGTACTTC.

This clonotype has only a few counts. The J gene is TRBJ2-3, the V gene TRBV27; D might be TRBD1 (7 bases). Trimming pared 6 bases from V and 2 bases from J, leaving 15 bases between. Germline CDR1 and CDR2: MNHEY and SMNVEV (reference sequence). There are 15 residues in the CDR3. The CDR3 spells CASRDSGGPTDTQYF. CDR3 DNA sequence: TGTGCCAGCAGGGACTCAGGGGGGCCCACAGATACGCAGTATTTT.

The chain combines TRBV12-3 or TRBV12-4 with TRBJ1-5; no definite D call. This CDR3 has 14 residues. V shed 2 bases and J shed 3 bases, with 8 bases lying between them. The CDR3 DNA reads as TGTGCCAGCAGTTTAATGGCGGCCAATCAGCCCCAGCATTTT. This gives the protein CASSLMAANQPQHF.

This rearrangement joins TRBV7-2 to TRBJ1-2; D call uncertain. The V end lost 3 bases, the J end lost 10 bases, and 21 bases lay between the germline ends. CDR3 length equals 15 residues. Germline V CDR1 and CDR2: SGHTA, FQGNSA. Here the CDR3 DNA reads TGTGCCAGCAGCTTTGACCCCAAGCCGAACGGGGACTACACCTTC. Translation: CASSFDPKPNGDYTF.

This sequence joins TRBV23-1 and TRBJ2-1; no clear D gene. TRBV23-1 is designated an ORF whose function remains uncertain. This CDR3 region has 9 residues. The ends were cut back, 6 bases at V and 10 bases at J, with 4 bases in the middle. CDR3: CASSTEQFF. DNA for the CDR3: TGCGCCAGCAGCACGGAGCAGTTCTTC.

The V call is TRBV19, the J call TRBJ2-7, with 9 bases that match TRBD2. The CDR3 consists of 16 residues. CDR1 is LNHDA and CDR2 is SQIVND in the germline V gene (reference sequence). The trim removed 2 bases at V and 5 bases at J, leaving 10 bases unmatched. For the CDR3, the DNA is TGTGCCAGTAGTATAAGGGGCGGGAGGGCCATCGACGAGCAGTACTTC. Encoded protein: CASSIRGGRAIDEQYF.

The V and J genes are TRBV11-2 and TRBJ2-7; 11 bases align to TRBD1. The trim removed 5 bases at V and 5 bases at J, leaving 5 bases unmatched. This CDR3 region has 14 residues. The germline V gene encodes CDR1 SGHAT and CDR2 FQNNGV. The CDR3 nucleotides read TGTGCCAGCAGCACCAGGACAGGGGGCGACGAGCAGTACTTC. This codes for CASSTRTGGDEQYF.

The V gene is TRBV7-3, the J gene TRBJ2-1; D ambiguous. Germline V lookup: CDR1 SGHTA, CDR2 FQGTGA. The CDR3 totals 15 residues. The V end was cut by 1 base, the J end by 6 bases, with 13 bases between. CDR3 protein: CASSLKGGWGNEQFF. In DNA form, the CDR3 reads TGTGCCAGCAGCTTAAAGGGTGGGTGGGGCAATGAGCAGTTCTTC.

This clonotype was found a few times. This chain uses TRBV29-1 with TRBJ2-1; 7 nucleotides agree with TRBD1. The germline V gene has CDR1 SQVTM and CDR2 ANQGSEA. V gave up 6 bases and J gave up 1 base; unmatched junction bases: 6. CDR3 length equals 14 residues. The CDR3 DNA sequence: TGCAGCGTGGATGACAGGGCTTCCTACAATGAGCAGTTCTTC. Translating it yields CSVDDRASYNEQFF.

This chain joins TRBV7-8 and TRBJ2-1; D is possibly TRBD2 (6 bases). The CDR3 totals 17 residues. Between the trimmed V and J ends, which lost 5 bases and 2 bases, there was a span of 19 bases. Germline CDR1 is SGHVS and CDR2 is FQNEAQ. The CDR3 reads CASSHKGGGRTYNEQFF. The CDR3 DNA is TGTGCCAGCAGCCATAAGGGAGGAGGGAGAACCTACAATGAGCAGTTCTTC. Drawing the rest from reference TRBV7-8 and TRBJ2-1, the complete variable domain is GAGVSQSPRYKVAKRGQDVALRCDPISGHVSLFWYQQALGQGPEFLTYFQNEAQLDKSGLPSDRFFAERPEGSVSTLKIQRTQQEDSAVYLCASSHKGGGRTYNEQFFGPGTRLTVL.

This clonotype turned up a few times. The V call is TRBV12-3 or TRBV12-4, the J call TRBJ1-4, with no clear D. There are 14 residues in the CDR3. V was clipped by 3 bases and J by 7 bases, with 12 bases between them. This CDR3 reads CASSFSSSSEKLFF. CDR3 sequence (DNA): TGTGCCAGCAGTTTCTCCTCGTCTTCTGAAAAACTGTTTTTT.

This rearrangement joins TRBV2 to TRBJ2-6; D may be TRBD1 (6 bases). CDR1 SNHLY and CDR2 FYNNEI come from the germline V gene. V lost 6 bases and J 2 bases, leaving 14 bases between the germline ends. CDR3 size: 16 residues. CDR3 amino acids: CASRATHRAGANVLTF. In DNA form, the CDR3 reads TGTGCCAGCAGGGCTACACACAGGGCTGGGGCCAACGTCCTGACTTTC.

The rearrangement links TRBV5-5 to TRBJ2-1; D gene uncertain. This CDR3 contains 13 residues. Trimming pared 4 bases from V and 8 bases from J, leaving 13 bases between. CDR1 is SGHKS and CDR2 is YYEKEE in the germline V gene (reference sequence). For the CDR3, the DNA is TGTGCCAGCAGCCTCGGGTATGGGGATGAGCAGTTCTTC. It translates to CASSLGYGDEQFF.

The chain is built from TRBV5-1 and TRBJ2-1, with TRBD2 matching 8 bases. The junction had 8 bases not matched to a gene; V was cut back by 3 bases and J by 0 bases. The CDR3 sequence is 17 residues long. Germline assignment: CDR1 SGHRS and CDR2 YFSETQ. The DNA of the CDR3 is TGCGCCAGCAGCTCATTTACTAGCGGACACTCCTACAATGAGCAGTTCTTC. Translated: CASSSFTSGHSYNEQFF.